This TCR beta chain was retrieved from a study of technical replicates of blood from a few donors (dated by TCRdb to about 2017). CDR1 MGHRA and CDR2 YSYEKL are derived from the germline V gene. The CDR3 starts with the cysteine, ends with the phenylalanine, and has 16 residues. Only the CDR3 DNA stays, 48 bases, in frame from base 1. Trimming removed 4 bases from V and 8 bases from J; the gene matches leave 10 bases unexplained. Library method: the immunoSEQ multiplex PCR assay. Not all clones reach the TCRdb copy of this immuneACCESS table, which keeps in-frame sequences only. Checked studies attribute under half of the gap to unresolved V genes and leave the rest unexplained. The sample contains about 79,000 clones, 85% to 95% of them found a single time. The ten top clones hold under 0.3% of the sample. A single count supports this clone. What antigen it recognizes has not been identified. Base qualities are missing; no much larger clone stands one base away.

The clonotype comes from a human donor in good health. The sample taken for sequencing was T cells isolated from PBMCs. Here the chain combines TRBV4-1 and TRBJ1-4, with 10 central nucleotides matching TRBD1. The DNA sequence reads TGCGCCAGCAGCCTAACCTCCGGGACAGGGGACGAAAAACTGTTTTTT. Its translation reads: CASSLTSGTGDEKLFF.